These T cell receptor beta chains were read from a single sample in a study of cytomegalovirus exposure and HLA in healthy donors. Generated by immunoSEQ multiplex PCR, the TCRdb table keeps only in-frame clones and is missing some. The sample includes 120,000 to 150,000 clones, about 88% of them seen just once. The specimen was PBMCs. The receptor set was obtained from a man aged 18 to 29 in good health and CMV-seropositive. The CDR3 runs from the conserved cysteine through the conserved F or W. The order of the fields is CDR3 protein, CDR3 DNA, D gene, J gene, CDR3 length, clone size, V gene. D genes are given only for firm matches. The listing skips clone size in some rows; elsewhere it reads once, few, many or a size class.

CDR3: CAWTSGSRYNEQFF
DNA: TGTGCCTGGACCAGCGGGAGCCGCTACAATGAGCAGTTCTTC
D: TRBD2
J: TRBJ2-1
length: 14
size: once
V: TRBV30

CDR3: CATSRDVLPPNTGELFF
DNA: TGTGCCACCAGCAGAGATGTACTACCTCCGAACACCGGGGAGCTGTTTTTT
D: .
J: TRBJ2-2
length: 17
size: .
V: TRBV15

CDR3: CASSAGEFLNSPLHF
DNA: TGCGCCAGCAGTGCCGGGGAATTCCTTAATTCACCCCTCCACTTT
D: .
J: TRBJ1-6
length: 15
size: .
V: TRBV10-2

CDR3: CASSVSLAGGLDEQFF
DNA: TGTGCCAGCAGCGTATCGTTAGCGGGAGGGCTTGATGAGCAGTTCTTC
D: TRBD2
J: TRBJ2-1
length: 16
size: .
V: TRBV9

CDR3: CASTRGQGTRGYTF
DNA: TGTGCCAGCACCCGGGGACAGGGGACGAGAGGCTACACCTTC
D: TRBD1
J: TRBJ1-2
length: 14
size: .
V: TRBV5-6

CDR3: CASSQDLKSYRDNYEQYF
DNA: TGCGCCAGCAGCCAAGATCTTAAATCCTACAGAGATAACTACGAGCAGTACTTC
D: .
J: TRBJ2-7
length: 18
size: once
V: TRBV4-1

CDR3: CASSSIGGGLPSSYEQYF
DNA: TGTGCCAGCAGCTCGATCGGGGGAGGACTACCCAGCTCCTACGAGCAGTACTTC
D: .
J: TRBJ2-7
length: 18
size: .
V: TRBV7-8

CDR3: CAWSGAGGWLDEQFF
DNA: TGTGCCTGGAGTGGGGCAGGGGGTTGGTTGGATGAGCAGTTCTTC
D: TRBD1
J: TRBJ2-1
length: 15
size: .
V: TRBV30

CDR3: CASRRGSNQPQHF
DNA: TGTGCCAGCAGAAGGGGAAGCAATCAGCCCCAGCATTTT
D: .
J: TRBJ1-5
length: 13
size: .
V: TRBV2

CDR3: CASSSSTPLAGDLGGELFF
DNA: TGTGCCAGCAGCTCTTCGACGCCCCTAGCGGGGGACCTCGGCGGGGAGCTGTTTTTT
D: TRBD2
J: TRBJ2-2
length: 19
size: .
V: TRBV13

CDR3: CSVEGGRGTDTQYF
DNA: TGCAGCGTTGAAGGCGGGAGGGGTACAGATACGCAGTATTTT
D: TRBD2
J: TRBJ2-3
length: 14
size: once
V: TRBV29-1

CDR3: CAISEEGFGDSPLHF
DNA: TGTGCCATCAGTGAGGAAGGATTCGGGGATTCACCCCTCCACTTT
D: .
J: TRBJ1-6
length: 15
size: .
V: TRBV10-3

CDR3: CASREGVAKNIQYF
DNA: TGTGCCAGCAGGGAGGGTGTAGCCAAAAACATTCAGTACTTC
D: .
J: TRBJ2-4
length: 14
size: .
V: TRBV2

CDR3: CASSHRGPYEQYF
DNA: TGTGCCAGCAGCCACAGGGGGCCCTACGAGCAGTACTTC
D: TRBD1
J: TRBJ2-7
length: 13
size: few
V: TRBV6-5

CDR3: CSAGRPGELFF
DNA: TGCAGTGCCGGGAGGCCCGGGGAGCTGTTTTTT
D: TRBD2
J: TRBJ2-2
length: 11
size: .
V: TRBV20-1

CDR3: CASSVNSGNTIYF
DNA: TGTGCCAGCAGCGTTAACTCAGGAAACACCATATATTTT
D: .
J: TRBJ1-3
length: 13
size: .
V: TRBV9

CDR3: CASSIDLSGAGELFF
DNA: TGTGCCAGTAGTATAGATCTGTCGGGTGCCGGGGAGCTGTTTTTT
D: .
J: TRBJ2-2
length: 15
size: .
V: TRBV19

CDR3: CASERALGYTF
DNA: TGTGCCAGCGAGAGGGCCCTGGGCTACACCTTC
D: .
J: TRBJ1-2
length: 11
size: .
V: TRBV2

CDR3: CASSVEDLAYNEQFF
DNA: TGTGCCAGCAGCGTAGAAGACTTAGCCTACAATGAGCAGTTCTTC
D: .
J: TRBJ2-1
length: 15
size: .
V: TRBV9

CDR3: CASSLVGQGLNGYTF
DNA: TGTGCCAGCAGCTTGGTGGGACAGGGACTGAACGGCTACACCTTC
D: TRBD1
J: TRBJ1-2
length: 15
size: .
V: TRBV5-6

CDR3: CASSPRGGSGSTNTGELFF
DNA: TGCGCCAGCAGCCCGCGGGGGGGTAGCGGGAGTACGAACACCGGGGAGCTGTTTTTT
D: TRBD2
J: TRBJ2-2
length: 19
size: few
V: TRBV5-1

CDR3: CASSPPGYLGNTIYF
DNA: TGTGCCAGCAGCCCGCCCGGGTACTTGGGAAACACCATATATTTT
D: .
J: TRBJ1-3
length: 15
size: .
V: TRBV6-1

CDR3: CASSFGESPYEQYF
DNA: TGTGCCAGCAGCTTTGGGGAGAGCCCCTACGAGCAGTACTTC
D: .
J: TRBJ2-7
length: 14
size: .
V: TRBV7-2

CDR3: CASSQWGGQGNSPLHF
DNA: TGTGCCAGCTCACAATGGGGAGGACAGGGGAATTCACCCCTCCACTTT
D: TRBD1
J: TRBJ1-6
length: 16
size: .
V: TRBV18

CDR3: CASSSRSTGDSNQPQHF
DNA: TGTGCCAGCAGCAGCCGCTCGACAGGGGATAGCAATCAGCCCCAGCATTTT
D: .
J: TRBJ1-5
length: 17
size: .
V: TRBV21-1

CDR3: CASSPRADTGELFF
DNA: TGTGCCAGCTCACCCAGGGCGGACACCGGGGAGCTGTTTTTT
D: .
J: TRBJ2-2
length: 14
size: .
V: TRBV18

CDR3: CASSLGGQGIPDTQYF
DNA: TGTGCCAGCAGCTTGGGGGGACAGGGGATTCCAGATACGCAGTATTTT
D: TRBD1
J: TRBJ2-3
length: 16
size: .
V: TRBV5-4

CDR3: CAYLAGGHEQYF
DNA: TGTGCCTACCTAGCGGGAGGACACGAGCAGTACTTC
D: TRBD2
J: TRBJ2-7
length: 12
size: .
V: TRBV30

CDR3: CASSEGQGKGNTIYF
DNA: TGTGCCAGCAGTGAAGGACAGGGAAAAGGAAACACCATATATTTT
D: TRBD1
J: TRBJ1-3
length: 15
size: once
V: TRBV2

CDR3: CASSFQGMNTEAFF
DNA: TGTGCCAGCAGTTTTCAGGGGATGAACACTGAAGCTTTCTTT
D: .
J: TRBJ1-1
length: 14
size: .
V: TRBV2

CDR3: CASSPGEGGSTEAFF
DNA: TGCGCCAGCAGCCCTGGGGAGGGCGGTTCCACTGAAGCTTTCTTT
D: .
J: TRBJ1-1
length: 15
size: .
V: TRBV5-1

CDR3: CASADRGRFYEQYF
DNA: TGTGCCAGCGCCGACAGGGGGCGCTTCTACGAGCAGTACTTC
D: TRBD1
J: TRBJ2-7
length: 14
size: .
V: TRBV6-1

CDR3: CASSRGGTSLPGELFF
DNA: TGCGCCAGCAGCCGCGGGGGGACTAGCCTTCCCGGGGAGCTGTTTTTT
D: TRBD2
J: TRBJ2-2
length: 16
size: .
V: TRBV5-1

CDR3: CASSQDFPPTGRYEQYF
DNA: TGTGCCAGCAGCCAAGATTTCCCCCCGACAGGGAGATACGAGCAGTACTTC
D: TRBD1
J: TRBJ2-7
length: 17
size: .
V: TRBV4-2

CDR3: CASSPSRGGGEQFF
DNA: TGTGCCAGCAGCCCATCGCGGGGAGGCGGTGAGCAGTTCTTC
D: .
J: TRBJ2-1
length: 14
size: .
V: TRBV7-2

CDR3: CATRKGLNQPQHF
DNA: TGTGCCACCCGTAAGGGGTTGAATCAGCCCCAGCATTTT
D: .
J: TRBJ1-5
length: 13
size: .
V: TRBV2

CDR3: CASSVTKQGPVQETQYF
DNA: TGTGCCAGCAGTGTCACCAAACAGGGCCCTGTTCAAGAGACCCAGTACTTC
D: .
J: TRBJ2-5
length: 17
size: .
V: TRBV2

CDR3: CASSLKGRYTEAFF
DNA: TGTGCCAGCAGTTTAAAGGGGCGGTACACTGAAGCTTTCTTT
D: .
J: TRBJ1-1
length: 14
size: .
V: TRBV27

CDR3: CASSVSQGLSSSTDTQYF
DNA: TGTGCCAGCAGCGTATCACAGGGTCTATCTTCTAGCACAGATACGCAGTATTTT
D: .
J: TRBJ2-3
length: 18
size: .
V: TRBV9

CDR3: CASSRGTSSSYEQYF
DNA: TGTGCCAGCAGCCGGGGGACTTCCAGCTCCTACGAGCAGTACTTC
D: .
J: TRBJ2-7
length: 15
size: .
V: TRBV7-6

CDR3: CAWSVQTGSGYTF
DNA: TGTGCCTGGAGTGTACAAACAGGGTCAGGCTACACCTTC
D: .
J: TRBJ1-2
length: 13
size: .
V: TRBV30

CDR3: CASSYPPLDSNYGYTF
DNA: TGTGCCAGCAGTTACCCCCCGCTAGACAGCAACTATGGCTACACCTTC
D: .
J: TRBJ1-2
length: 16
size: .
V: TRBV6-6